These 16 T cell receptor beta chains were all obtained from the same sample, sequenced in a study of blood T cell repertoires in COVID-19 (TCRdb year 2020). Library preparation was by the immunoSEQ multiplex PCR assay. TCRdb provides this immuneACCESS table in a form limited to in-frame rearrangements. Some clones are lacking; in checked studies, under half of them reflect an unresolved V gene, and why the rest are absent is not known. For this sample the table gives 200,000 to 250,000 clones, of which roughly 87% were detected only once. The ten largest clones take up 1.9% of the sample. Sequences were obtained from peripheral blood. The receptors were gathered from a middle-aged man with active or convalescent COVID-19.

The chain carries TRBV7-8 and TRBJ2-1; D may be TRBD2 (6 bases). CDR1 is SGHVS and CDR2 is FQNEAQ in the germline V gene. The V end lost 3 bases, the J end lost 3 bases, and 9 bases lay between the germline ends. The CDR3 contains 14 residues. The CDR3 region is CASSLRLDYNEQFF. For the CDR3, the DNA is TGTGCCAGCAGCTTGCGACTAGACTACAATGAGCAGTTCTTC.

The chain links TRBV27 to TRBJ1-3, with D possibly matching TRBD1 (5 bases). Trimming pared 3 bases from V and 1 base from J, leaving 10 bases between. CDR3 length equals 15 residues. In germline, CDR1 is MNHEY, CDR2 SMNVEV (reference sequence). CDR3 in amino acids: CASSLSRVSGNTIYF. The CDR3 region has the DNA TGTGCCAGCAGTTTGTCCAGGGTATCTGGAAACACCATATATTTT.

The rearrangement uses TRBV7-2 and TRBJ1-5, with D possibly TRBD1 on 6 matching bases. The CDR3 length is 14 residues. V was pared by 4 bases and J by 4 bases, with 11 bases between. Germline V lookup: CDR1 SGHTA, CDR2 FQGNSA. The CDR3 sequence is CASSSGQPNQPQHF. CDR3 sequence (DNA): TGTGCCAGCAGCTCCGGACAGCCTAATCAGCCCCAGCATTTT. The full variable domain, completed using reference TRBV7-2 and TRBJ1-5, is GAGVSQSPSNKVTEKGKDVELRCDPISGHTALYWYRQSLGQGLEFLIYFQGNSAPDKSGLPSDRFSAERTGGSVSTLTIQRTQQEDSAVYLCASSSGQPNQPQHFGDGTRLSIL.

CDR3 loop: CASSSLDSYNEQFF. In DNA form, the CDR3 reads TGTGCCAGCAGTTCCCTTGACAGTTACAATGAGCAGTTCTTC. V and J are TRBV27 and TRBJ2-1, with a weak D call TRBD1 (5 bases). Germline CDR1 and CDR2: MNHEY and SMNVEV (reference sequence). This CDR3 has 14 residues. Trimming took off 4 bases at V and 4 bases at J, with 11 bases between the two ends.

The chain combines TRBV27 with TRBJ2-1; possibly TRBD1 for D (6 bases). Trimming took 8 bases from V and 4 from J, leaving 15 bases between them. Per the germline V gene, CDR1 is MNHEY and CDR2 is SMNVEV (reference sequence). The CDR3 sequence is 14 residues long. The CDR3 sequence is CASQDSLYYNEQFF. CDR3 in DNA: TGTGCCAGCCAGGACAGCCTTTATTACAATGAGCAGTTCTTC.

This clone was found a few times. V and J are TRBV7-9 and TRBJ1-1; D is undetermined. The CDR3 is 12 amino acids. The germline V gene has CDR1 SEHNR and CDR2 FQNEAQ (reference sequence). Deletions cut 5 bases from V and 7 bases from J, with 11 bases between. CDR3 sequence reads: CASSPPVGEAFF. The CDR3 DNA reads TGTGCCAGCAGCCCCCCAGTTGGTGAAGCTTTCTTT.

The chain employs TRBV30 and TRBJ2-7; 7 bases are a match to TRBD2. This CDR3 spans 15 amino acids. The junction had 7 bases not matched to a gene; V was cut back by 2 bases and J by 0 bases. From germline, CDR1 is GTSNPN and CDR2 SVGIG (reference sequence). CDR3 protein: CAWSSRLAFSYEQYF. The CDR3 DNA sequence: TGTGCCTGGAGTTCGAGACTAGCCTTCTCCTACGAGCAGTACTTC.

This rearrangement joins TRBV28 to TRBJ2-3; TRBD2 aligns across 13 bases. The germline V gene has CDR1 MDHEN and CDR2 SYDVKM. V lost 8 bases and J lost 5; bases outside the gene matches: 16. The CDR3 extends over 18 amino acids. CDR3 bases: TGTGCCAGCGCCCCTTGGGGGACTAGCGGGAAAGTTGGAGATACGCAGTATTTT. Amino acids: CASAPWGTSGKVGDTQYF.

In nucleotides, the CDR3 is TGTGCCAGCAGTTTTAACTCTGGAAACACCATATATTTT. Its protein is CASSFNSGNTIYF. The chain carries TRBV27 and TRBJ1-3; D gene unclear. V was trimmed by 3 bases and J by 0 bases, leaving 3 bases between them. CDR1 is MNHEY, CDR2 SMNVEV, per germline (reference sequence). There are 13 residues in the CDR3.

This clone was counted only a few times. The chain joins TRBV27 to TRBJ2-7; 14 positions agree with TRBD2. With 7 bases clipped from V and 4 bases from J, the junction kept 9 bases outside the gene matches. This CDR3 has 16 amino acids. Germline CDR1 reads MNHEY; CDR2 reads SMNVEV (reference sequence). The CDR3 protein is CASTGTSGGHYYEQYF. The CDR3 coding sequence is TGTGCCAGCACGGGGACTAGCGGGGGACATTATTACGAGCAGTACTTC.

The chain joins TRBV28 to TRBJ1-6; D is perhaps TRBD1 (5 bases). Germline V lookup: CDR1 MDHEN, CDR2 SYDVKM. V was shortened by 10 bases and J by 10 bases, with 17 bases between the two germline ends. The CDR3 sequence is 13 residues long. The CDR3, as DNA: TGTGCCACCAGGACATATGGCTTGTCACCCCTCCACTTT. Its translation is CATRTYGLSPLHF.

The chain has TRBV19 and TRBJ1-2; TRBD1 agrees at 9 bases. Trimming cost V 3 bases and J 8 bases; bases outside gene matches: 10. CDR3 length: 15 residues. In germline, CDR1 is LNHDA, CDR2 SQIVND (reference sequence). The CDR3, as DNA: TGTGCCAGTAGTATCGGGGACAGGGTCCCGCGGGGCTACACCTTC. It is translated as CASSIGDRVPRGYTF.

This clone appeared many times. The chain employs TRBV5-8 and TRBJ1-2; a weak D match, TRBD1 (6 bases). V was cut by 2 bases and J by 3 bases, with 14 bases left in between. The germline CDR1 and CDR2 sequences are SGHTS and YDEGEE. This CDR3 has 15 amino acids. The CDR3, as DNA: TGTGCCAGCAGCTTTGTCGGGGGGCTTGACTATGGCTACACCTTC. Translation gives CASSFVGGLDYGYTF.

The chain uses TRBV29-1 and TRBJ2-5, with 7 bases lining up with TRBD2. V lost 0 bases, J lost 2 bases, and 0 bases stayed unmatched. Germline CDR1 is SQVTM and CDR2 is ANQGSEA. The CDR3 runs 13 residues. The CDR3 loop reads CSVEEGGQETQYF. The CDR3 DNA reads as TGCAGCGTTGAAGAGGGAGGGCAAGAGACCCAGTACTTC.

The chain combines TRBV6-1 with TRBJ1-2; no clear D. The CDR3 contains 14 residues. Germline V gene sequence: CDR1 MNHNS, CDR2 SASEGT. Trimming shortened V by 2 bases and J by 3 bases, and 10 bases separated the two germline ends. CDR3 loop: CASSELADYYGYTF. CDR3 bases: TGTGCCAGCAGTGAATTGGCAGATTACTATGGCTACACCTTC.

This clone was seen just once. The chain employs TRBV9 and TRBJ2-5, with 7 bases fitting TRBD2. J lost 5 bases, V lost 0 bases, and 13 bases had no gene match. CDR3 length: 17 residues. Per germline, CDR1 SGDLS and CDR2 YYNGEE. The CDR3 sequence: CASSVGWGGGPLETQYF. Written as DNA, the CDR3 is TGTGCCAGCAGCGTAGGTTGGGGGGGAGGGCCGCTGGAGACCCAGTACTTC.